A single sample gave rise to the 30 T cell receptor beta chains below, sequenced in a study of T cells in Graves' hyperthyroidism and ophthalmopathy. Amplification of TCR beta CDR3 regions used RNA as the template. TCR CDR3 underwent first-round RT-PCR with the HTBI primer set. TCRdb used MiXCR to reprocess the multiplex PCR reads, holding one entry per CDR3 protein. The sample carries hundreds of thousands of distinct CDR3 sequences, approximately 14% recorded once. The material sequenced was blood. The receptors were gathered from a woman aged 35 to 49 with Graves' ophthalmopathy.

At least ten counts were recorded for this clonotype. V is TRBV3-1 and J is TRBJ1-2, with a tentative D call TRBD1 (5 bases). The CDR3 has 18 amino acids. V lost 2 bases and J lost 4, with 23 bases in between. From germline, CDR1 is LGHDT and CDR2 YNNKEL (reference sequence). CDR3 residues: CASSQPPGHTTDGYGYTF. The CDR3 region has the DNA TGTGCCAGCAGCCAACCCCCTGGACACACTACGGATGGCTATGGCTACACCTTC.

This clonotype is a singleton in its sample. A read error may be the cause here, since a much bigger clone is one base away. This chain links TRBV20-1 with TRBJ2-1; 13 bases match TRBD2. The DNA end lines up better with TRBJ2-7; the J call may be wrong. CDR1 and CDR2 from the germline V gene are DFQATT and SNEGSKA (reference sequence). The CDR3 has 19 residues. CDR3 loop: CSAAQGLGTSGTVNNEQYF. The CDR3 DNA reads as TGCAGTGCTGCACAGGGTCTAGGGACTAGCGGGACTGTAAACAATGAGCAGTACTTC.

In this sample, this clonotype turned up once. This may come from a read error, since a much larger clone is one base off. This CDR3 is CASSGAIGGDWDTQYF. The CDR3 DNA is TGTGCCAGCAGTGGCGCTATAGGGGGCGATTGGGATACGCAGTATTTT. This chain connects TRBV2 to TRBJ2-3, with TRBD1 identical over 7 bases. Germline CDR1 SNHLY, CDR2 FYNNEI. This CDR3 is 16 amino acids long. V dropped 4 bases and J dropped 6; count of bases not matched to a gene: 13.

This clonotype has just a few counts. This chain uses TRBV7-8 with TRBJ1-3, with D possibly TRBD1 on 6 matching bases. Trimming cost V 2 bases and J 4 bases, with 15 bases left between them. Germline V lookup: CDR1 SGHVS, CDR2 FQNEAQ. This CDR3 spans 16 amino acids. The CDR3 loop is CASSLFGRGKGNTIYF. The CDR3, as DNA: TGTGCCAGCAGCTTATTCGGCAGGGGAAAAGGAAACACCATATATTTT.

In this sample, this clonotype turned up a few times. The V call is TRBV5-4, the J call TRBJ2-7; D perhaps matches TRBD2 (5 bases). This CDR3 region has 12 residues. Trimming removed 10 bases from V and 6 bases from J, with 17 bases in between. The germline CDR1 and CDR2 sequences are SGHNT and YYREEE (reference sequence). This CDR3 reads CAVGLALGEQYF. In DNA form, the CDR3 reads TGTGCCGTCGGGCTAGCCCTAGGCGAGCAGTACTTC.

The chain joins TRBV6-1 to TRBJ1-5, with no clear D. V lost 8 bases and J lost 5, with 19 bases in between. The V gene's germline CDR1 is MNHNS and CDR2 SASEGT. This CDR3 spans 15 amino acids. CDR3: CASAPAGLSHQPQHF. DNA of the CDR3: TGTGCCAGCGCCCCGGCAGGCTTGTCCCATCAGCCCCAGCATTTT.

This clonotype was detected ten times or more. CDR3 loop: CASSLALGVMVDMNTEAFF. In nucleotides, the CDR3 is TGTGCCAGCAGCTTAGCGCTAGGGGTTATGGTCGATATGAACACTGAAGCTTTCTTT. The chain employs TRBV7-8 and TRBJ1-1; tentatively, D is TRBD1 (5 bases). Trimming pared 0 bases from V and 0 bases from J, leaving 20 bases between. Germline CDR1 SGHVS, CDR2 FQNEAQ. This CDR3 contains 19 residues.

The V call is TRBV29-1, the J call TRBJ2-7; no clear D gene. The CDR3 contains 12 residues. The germline CDR1 and CDR2 sequences are SQVTM and ANQGSEA. Trimming cost V 4 bases and J 3 bases, with 10 bases left between them. CDR3 sequence: CSVGTPYYEQYF. CDR3 sequence (DNA): TGCAGCGTTGGGACCCCTTACTACGAGCAGTACTTC.

At least ten counts were recorded for this clonotype. This CDR3 reads CASSLSGGPYEQYF. In DNA form, the CDR3 reads TGTGCCAGCAGCTTATCAGGGGGGCCCTACGAGCAGTACTTC. The J gene is TRBJ2-7, the V gene TRBV7-8; D possibly corresponds to TRBD1 (7 bases). Trimming took off 2 bases at V and 2 bases at J, with 10 bases between the two ends. Germline assignment: CDR1 SGHVS and CDR2 FQNEAQ. This CDR3 contains 14 residues.

V usage is TRBV20-1 and J usage is TRBJ1-4, with a tentative D call TRBD1 (6 bases). The CDR3 sequence is 14 residues long. The germline CDR1 and CDR2 sequences are DFQATT and SNEGSKA (reference sequence). The V end lost 3 bases, the J end lost 3 bases, and 11 bases lay between the germline ends. CDR3 DNA: TGCAGTGCTAGCGTGGACAGTGCTAATGAAAAACTGTTTTTT. This encodes CSASVDSANEKLFF.

The chain joins TRBV19 to TRBJ1-1; D perhaps matches TRBD1 (5 bases). Trimming pared 7 bases from V and 5 bases from J, leaving 17 bases between. The CDR3 is made up of 14 amino acids. Germline CDR1 is LNHDA and CDR2 is SQIVND (reference sequence). CDR3 DNA sequence: TGTGCCAGTATCCCTCTCGGGGGTTTGACTGAAGCTTTCTTT. This encodes CASIPLGGLTEAFF.

This clonotype was seen ten or more times. This chain links TRBV12-3 or TRBV12-4 with TRBJ2-6, with a weak D call TRBD1 (5 bases). Trimming pared 5 bases from V and 2 bases from J, leaving 10 bases between. This CDR3 spans 15 amino acids. CDR3 coding DNA: TGTGCCAGCAGTCTCCAGGGTACTGGGGCCAACGTCCTGACTTTC. Translated: CASSLQGTGANVLTF.

CDR3 loop: CASSQDQLIRNRATEAFF. CDR3 DNA: TGTGCCAGCAGCCAAGATCAGCTTATTCGTAACAGGGCCACTGAAGCTTTCTTT. This chain joins TRBV3-1 and TRBJ1-1; maybe TRBD1 (6 bases). The CDR3 loop spans 18 amino acids. The V gene's germline CDR1 is LGHDT and CDR2 YNNKEL (reference sequence). V was clipped by 0 bases and J by 4 bases, with 21 bases between them.

The chain links TRBV7-8 to TRBJ2-7, with TRBD1 identical over 8 bases. The junction had 5 bases not matched to a gene; V was cut back by 2 bases and J by 2 bases. Per the germline V gene, CDR1 is SGHVS and CDR2 is FQNEAQ. The CDR3 length is 15 residues. CDR3 protein: CASSLSRQGPYEQYF. The CDR3 DNA reads TGTGCCAGCAGCTTATCGAGACAGGGGCCCTACGAGCAGTACTTC. The full variable domain, in which reference TRBV7-8 and TRBJ2-7 provide the parts outside the CDR3, is GAGVSQSPRYKVAKRGQDVALRCDPISGHVSLFWYQQALGQGPEFLTYFQNEAQLDKSGLPSDRFFAERPEGSVSTLKIQRTQQEDSAVYLCASSLSRQGPYEQYFGPGTRLTVT.

The table lists this clonotype with many counts. This chain connects TRBV7-9 to TRBJ2-2, with TRBD1 matching 7 bases. This CDR3 has 14 residues. The V gene's germline CDR1 is SEHNR and CDR2 FQNEAQ (reference sequence). Germline trimming cut 7 bases from V and 5 bases from J; bases unmatched to any gene: 7. CDR3 amino acids: CASKDGRGTGELFF. CDR3 in DNA: TGTGCCAGCAAGGATGGCAGGGGGACCGGGGAGCTGTTTTTT.

This clonotype has at least ten counts. The chain employs TRBV7-9 and TRBJ2-7, with TRBD1 identical over 7 bases. The CDR3 runs to 13 residues. Germline values: CDR1 SEHNR, CDR2 FQNEAQ (reference sequence). The J segment lost 0 bases and the V segment lost 11 bases, leaving 7 bases of the junction unmatched. In DNA form, the CDR3 reads TGTGCCCACTCCCGACAGGGCTCCTACGAGCAGTACTTC. It encodes CAHSRQGSYEQYF. Complete variable domain (other parts from reference TRBV7-9 and TRBJ2-7): DTGVSQNPRHKITKRGQNVTFRCDPISEHNRLYWYRQTLGQGPEFLTYFQNEAQLEKSRLLSDRFSAERPKGSFSTLEIQRTEQGDSAMYLCAHSRQGSYEQYFGPGTRLTVT.

This clonotype was seen at least ten times. V is TRBV6-1 and J is TRBJ2-7, with TRBD2 matching 13 bases. This CDR3 region has 14 residues. The germline gives CDR1 MNHNS, CDR2 SASEGT. The V gene end was trimmed by 6 bases and the J gene end by 3 bases; junction bases not matched to a gene: 2. The CDR3 DNA reads TGTGCCAGCAGAAGGACTAGCGGGAGCTACGAGCAGTACTTC. This translates into CASRRTSGSYEQYF.

This clonotype has at least ten counts. The V call is TRBV9, the J call TRBJ2-1; 8 nucleotides align to TRBD2. CDR1 is SGDLS, CDR2 YYNGEE, per germline. V lost 4 bases and J lost 5; bases outside the gene matches: 5. The CDR3 consists of 14 residues. CDR3 amino acids: CASSSGTSNNEQFF. The DNA of the CDR3 is TGTGCCAGCAGCTCAGGGACTAGTAACAATGAGCAGTTCTTC.

This clonotype appeared many times. The chain is built from TRBV20-1 and TRBJ2-7; 9 positions agree with TRBD2. Unmatched junction bases numbered 5, after V lost 0 bases and J lost 2 bases. The CDR3 length is 15 residues. CDR1 DFQATT and CDR2 SNEGSKA come from the germline V gene (reference sequence). CDR3 DNA: TGCAGTGCTAGAGATCCCGGCGGGAGGGCCTACGAGCAGTACTTC. It is translated as CSARDPGGRAYEQYF.

This clonotype has only a few counts. The chain uses TRBV13 and TRBJ2-1, with a weak D call TRBD2 (5 bases). V shed 1 base and J shed 6 bases, with 7 bases lying between them. CDR1 and CDR2 (germline): PRHDT, FYEKMQ (reference sequence). The CDR3 totals 13 residues. CDR3 nucleotide sequence: TGTGCCAGCAGCTTAGTACTAGTCAATGAGCAGTTCTTC. Protein product: CASSLVLVNEQFF.

This clonotype was seen repeatedly, ten times or more. The chain combines TRBV11-2 with TRBJ1-6, with D unclear. The V gene's germline CDR1 is SGHAT and CDR2 FQNNGV. This CDR3 spans 15 amino acids. Trimming took off 1 base at V and 13 bases at J, with 17 bases between the two ends. The CDR3 region has the DNA TGTGCCAGCAGCTTAGGTCTACGGACTTTGGCCCCCCTCCACTTT. Translated, it gives CASSLGLRTLAPLHF.

The chain recombines TRBV7-2 with TRBJ2-5; the match to TRBD2 covers 9 bases. Trimming at V came to 5 bases and at J to 1 base, leaving 5 bases not matched to a gene. The germline CDR1 and CDR2 sequences are SGHTA and FQGNSA. This CDR3 has 15 amino acids. The CDR3: CASSPRLAVQETQYF. DNA of the CDR3: TGTGCCAGCAGCCCGCGACTAGCGGTCCAAGAGACCCAGTACTTC.

This CDR3 reads CATSKERAGGEYEQYF. The CDR3 bases are TGTGCCACCAGCAAAGAGCGAGCAGGGGGCGAGTACGAGCAGTACTTC. V usage is TRBV15 and J usage is TRBJ2-7, with TRBD1 matching 8 bases. From germline, CDR1 is LNHNV and CDR2 YYDKDF (reference sequence). With 4 bases clipped from V and 4 bases from J, the junction kept 12 bases outside the gene matches. The CDR3 contains 16 residues.

The genes are TRBV20-1 and TRBJ1-6, with D uncertain. CDR1 is DFQATT, CDR2 SNEGSKA, per germline (reference sequence). The ends were cut back, 6 bases at V and 3 bases at J, with 12 bases in the middle. The CDR3 has 14 residues. The CDR3 sequence is CSAAGRGYNSPLHF. The CDR3 DNA reads as TGCAGTGCCGCGGGCAGAGGCTATAATTCACCCCTCCACTTT.

This clonotype has at least ten counts. The V gene is TRBV7-8, the J gene TRBJ1-1; D uncertain. The CDR3 totals 14 residues. The ends were cut back, 5 bases at V and 6 bases at J, with 16 bases in the middle. Per the germline V gene, CDR1 is SGHVS and CDR2 is FQNEAQ. This CDR3 reads CASSQAIGIAEAFF. Written as DNA, the CDR3 is TGTGCCAGCAGCCAAGCCATCGGAATTGCTGAAGCTTTCTTT.

This clonotype has only one observation. The chain joins TRBV4-2 to TRBJ2-7; 8 bases are shared with TRBD2. CDR3 length: 16 amino acids. V trimming: 4 bases; J trimming: 5 bases; junction bases outside the gene matches: 13. CDR1 is LGHNA, CDR2 YNFKEQ, per germline. The CDR3 sequence is CASSPTDSGAPHEQYF. The CDR3 bases are TGTGCCAGCAGCCCCACGGATAGCGGGGCCCCCCACGAGCAGTACTTC.

This clonotype showed up many times. This chain connects TRBV19 to TRBJ1-2; possibly TRBD1 for D (5 bases). This CDR3 contains 15 residues. The V gene lost 3 bases and the J gene lost 4 bases, with 15 bases spanning the gap. Germline V gene lookup returns CDR1 LNHDA and CDR2 SQIVND (reference sequence). DNA of the CDR3: TGTGCCAGTAGTATCGAGGTCGGGGGACCCTATGGCTACACCTTC. It codes for CASSIEVGGPYGYTF. The whole variable domain, remainder taken from reference TRBV19 and TRBJ1-2, is DGGITQSPKYLFRKEGQNVTLSCEQNLNHDAMYWYRQDPGQGLRLIYYSQIVNDFQKGDIAEGYSVSREKKESFPLTVTSAQKNPTAFYLCASSIEVGGPYGYTFGSGTRLTVV.

V and J are TRBV7-9 and TRBJ2-3, with 12 bases fitting TRBD2. Germline CDR1 and CDR2: SEHNR and FQNEAQ (reference sequence). The J segment lost 3 bases and the V segment lost 4 bases, leaving 5 bases of the junction unmatched. The CDR3 runs 16 residues. The CDR3 reads CASSSRLAGVTDTQYF. CDR3 DNA: TGTGCCAGCAGCTCGCGACTAGCGGGAGTGACAGATACGCAGTATTTT. Full variable domain (outside the CDR3, taken from reference TRBV7-9 and TRBJ2-3): DTGVSQNPRHKITKRGQNVTFRCDPISEHNRLYWYRQTLGQGPEFLTYFQNEAQLEKSRLLSDRFSAERPKGSFSTLEIQRTEQGDSAMYLCASSSRLAGVTDTQYFGPGTRLTVL.

This clonotype was recorded many times. The gene calls are TRBV12-3 or TRBV12-4 and TRBJ1-1; D ambiguous. Between the trimmed V and J ends, which lost 2 bases and 8 bases, there was a span of 12 bases. The CDR3 is made up of 13 amino acids. CDR3 sequence: CASSLTGMGEAFF. In DNA form, the CDR3 reads TGTGCCAGCAGTTTAACTGGGATGGGGGAAGCTTTCTTT.

V is TRBV4-1 and J is TRBJ1-2, with D possibly being TRBD1 (6 bases). Germline values: CDR1 MGHRA, CDR2 YSYEKL. The V gene lost 3 bases and the J gene lost 8 bases, with 19 bases spanning the gap. The CDR3 is made up of 15 amino acids. In DNA form, the CDR3 reads TGCGCCAGCAGCCACGCCTACAGGGACGCGGCCGGCTACACCTTC. As protein: CASSHAYRDAAGYTF.